What follows are 21 T cell receptor beta chains derived from one specimen sequenced in a study of cytomegalovirus exposure and HLA in healthy donors. PCR was performed using 60 Vbeta and 13 Jbeta primers. This table comes from immunoSEQ multiplex PCR, and its TCRdb copy is limited to in-frame clones, with some not included. The repertoire consists of under 140,000 clones, with around 85% occurring once and the leading ten covering approximately 1.8%. The sample comprised PBMCs. Receptor source: a man between 35 and 55 years old in good health and CMV-seronegative.

The chain recombines TRBV6-6 with TRBJ2-5; 9 bases fit TRBD2. The CDR3 covers 15 residues. CDR1 is MNHNY and CDR2 is SVGAGI in the germline V gene (reference sequence). V shed 6 bases and J 2 bases; nucleotides not matched to a gene: 7. The CDR3 DNA sequence: TGTGCCAGCAGGCAGCGGGGGGCCCTACAAGAGACCCAGTACTTC. The encoded protein is CASRQRGALQETQYF.

The chain combines TRBV4-2 with TRBJ1-6; 7 bases fit TRBD1. The V segment lost 0 bases and the J segment 10 bases; nucleotides outside the gene matches: 9. This CDR3 spans 16 amino acids. CDR1 is LGHNA and CDR2 is YNFKEQ in the germline V gene. CDR3: CASSQEPGQRLSPLHF. The CDR3 region has the DNA TGTGCCAGCAGCCAAGAGCCGGGACAGAGACTGTCACCCCTCCACTTT.

J is TRBJ2-4 and V is TRBV18; D might be TRBD1 (6 bases). The CDR3 has 13 amino acids. CDR1 is KGHSH and CDR2 is LQKENI in the germline V gene. Deletions cut 1 base from V and 12 bases from J, with 13 bases between. The chain's CDR3 is CASSPRNRDDQYF. The DNA of the CDR3 is TGTGCCAGCTCACCACGGAACAGGGATGATCAGTACTTC.

This chain joins TRBV29-1 and TRBJ1-1; possibly TRBD1 for D (6 bases). The germline V and J ends were trimmed by 6 bases and 5 bases, with 13 bases remaining between them. Per germline, CDR1 SQVTM and CDR2 ANQGSEA. The CDR3 has 12 amino acids. CDR3 coding DNA: TGCAGCGTCGCGGGGGCTTCGACTGAAGCTTTCTTT. Protein sequence: CSVAGASTEAFF. Filled out from reference TRBV29-1 and TRBJ1-1, the complete variable domain reads SAVISQKPSRDICQRGTSLTIQCQVDSQVTMMFWYRQQPGQSLTLIATANQGSEATYESGFVIDKFPISRPNLTFSTLTVSNMSPEDSSIYLCSVAGASTEAFFGQGTRLTVV.

This clone has more than one count but fewer than ten. V usage is TRBV6-1 and J usage is TRBJ2-1; D call uncertain. CDR1 is MNHNS, CDR2 SASEGT, per germline. The CDR3 covers 12 residues. The V end lost 3 bases, the J end lost 9 bases, and 9 bases lay between the germline ends. The chain's CDR3 is CASSELQLEQFF. CDR3 bases: TGTGCCAGCAGTGAGCTACAGCTTGAGCAGTTCTTC.

This chain joins TRBV2 and TRBJ1-1; D is unclear. Germline V gives CDR1 SNHLY, CDR2 FYNNEI. The length of the CDR3 is 11 residues. The V end lost 7 bases, the J end lost 8 bases, and 11 bases lay between the germline ends. As DNA, the CDR3 is TGTGCCAGCACCCCCCAGTGGGAAGCTTTCTTT. Amino acid sequence: CASTPQWEAFF.

The rearrangement uses TRBV30 and TRBJ2-1; a weak D match, TRBD1 (6 bases). This CDR3 is built from 15 residues. CDR1 GTSNPN and CDR2 SVGIG come from the germline V gene (reference sequence). Trimming pared 5 bases from V and 0 bases from J, leaving 14 bases between. The CDR3 reads CAWAPDSGSYNEQFF. The CDR3, as DNA: TGTGCCTGGGCCCCGGACAGCGGCTCCTACAATGAGCAGTTCTTC.

The rearrangement links TRBV12-5 to TRBJ1-5; no clear D. Trimming cost V 3 bases and J 4 bases, with 7 bases left between them. Germline assignment: CDR1 LGHNT and CDR2 FRNRAP. CDR3 length equals 13 residues. CDR3 sequence: CASGFGGNQPQHF. The CDR3 coding sequence is TGTGCTAGTGGTTTTGGAGGAAATCAGCCCCAGCATTTT.

The DNA of the CDR3 is TGTGCCAGCAGCTTCGACAGGGGGAGGTATGGCTACACCTTC. Its protein product is CASSFDRGRYGYTF. The V and J genes are TRBV5-6 and TRBJ1-2; TRBD1 aligns across 9 bases. V lost 2 bases, J lost 5 bases, and 4 bases stayed unmatched. Germline CDR1 and CDR2: SGHDT and YYEEEE. This CDR3 is built from 14 residues.

This chain joins TRBV19 and TRBJ1-5; D is possibly TRBD1 (5 bases). The CDR3 is 15 residues long. Germline V gene sequence: CDR1 LNHDA, CDR2 SQIVND (reference sequence). The V and J ends lost 3 bases and 6 bases respectively, with 15 bases between them. CDR3 residues: CASSIGGNARQPQHF. In DNA form, the CDR3 reads TGTGCCAGTAGTATTGGGGGGAACGCCCGTCAGCCCCAGCATTTT.

This chain links TRBV7-9 with TRBJ1-2; D uncertain. The CDR3 spans 14 residues. Trimming cost V 1 base and J 8 bases, with 14 bases left between them. Germline lookup yields CDR1 SEHNR and CDR2 FQNEAQ (reference sequence). The CDR3, as DNA: TGTGCCAGCAGCTTAGGATCGTCTATCACGGGCTACACCTTC. Protein product: CASSLGSSITGYTF.

The chain uses TRBV6-1 and TRBJ1-5; the match to TRBD1 covers 7 bases. CDR1 is MNHNS and CDR2 is SASEGT in the germline V gene. V shed 4 bases and J 9 bases; nucleotides not matched to a gene: 3. The CDR3 consists of 12 residues. The CDR3 loop is CASSATGTPQHF. CDR3 sequence (DNA): TGTGCCAGCAGTGCGACAGGGACGCCCCAGCATTTT.

This chain links TRBV29-1 with TRBJ1-2, with D possibly being TRBD1 (6 bases). CDR1 and CDR2 from the germline V gene are SQVTM and ANQGSEA. The CDR3 runs 14 residues. V lost 3 bases and J 4 bases, leaving 15 bases between the germline ends. The CDR3 loop is CSVEGRGGPYGYTF. The CDR3, as DNA: TGCAGCGTTGAGGGACGGGGGGGGCCCTATGGCTACACCTTC.

The chain is built from TRBV10-3 and TRBJ2-1; 8 bases line up with TRBD2. V dropped 6 bases and J dropped 4; count of bases not matched to a gene: 8. Germline CDR1 reads ENHRY; CDR2 reads SYGVKD. This CDR3 region has 15 residues. The CDR3 nucleotides are TGTGCCATCAGATCTCAGCGGGGGATTTACAATGAGCAGTTCTTC. Amino acids: CAIRSQRGIYNEQFF.

This rearrangement joins TRBV28 to TRBJ2-1; possibly TRBD1 for D (6 bases). Germline lookup yields CDR1 MDHEN and CDR2 SYDVKM. The V end lost 5 bases, the J end lost 3 bases, and 14 bases lay between the germline ends. The CDR3 consists of 15 residues. The CDR3 spells CASSLNTGNYNEQFF. The CDR3 nucleotides are TGTGCCAGCAGTCTAAATACAGGGAACTACAATGAGCAGTTCTTC. Looking up the rest from reference TRBV28 and TRBJ2-1 gives the full variable domain: DVKVTQSSRYLVKRTGEKVFLECVQDMDHENMFWYRQDPGLGLRLIYFSYDVKMKEKGDIPEGYSVSREKKERFSLILESASTNQTSMYLCASSLNTGNYNEQFFGPGTRLTVL.

This clone was picked up a small number of times. The chain is built from TRBV28 and TRBJ1-3; D call uncertain. V was cut by 6 bases and J by 3 bases, with 12 bases left in between. Germline loops: CDR1 MDHEN, CDR2 SYDVKM. The CDR3 is made up of 14 amino acids. The CDR3 DNA follows: TGTGCCAGCAGCACTGGAGGAGTTGGAAACACCATATATTTT. This codes for CASSTGGVGNTIYF. Full variable domain (rest looked up from reference TRBV28 and TRBJ1-3): DVKVTQSSRYLVKRTGEKVFLECVQDMDHENMFWYRQDPGLGLRLIYFSYDVKMKEKGDIPEGYSVSREKKERFSLILESASTNQTSMYLCASSTGGVGNTIYFGEGSWLTVV.

J is TRBJ2-7 and V is TRBV7-9; 8 positions match TRBD2. The length of the CDR3 is 14 residues. Trimming cost V 3 bases and J 2 bases; bases outside gene matches: 3. Germline lookup yields CDR1 SEHNR and CDR2 FQNEAQ (reference sequence). The CDR3 nucleotides are TGTGCCAGCAGCTTTTTAGCGGGGCCCTACGAGCAGTACTTC. The encoded protein is CASSFLAGPYEQYF. Based on the CDR3 plus reference TRBV7-9 and TRBJ2-7, the full variable domain is DTGVSQNPRHKITKRGQNVTFRCDPISEHNRLYWYRQTLGQGPEFLTYFQNEAQLEKSRLLSDRFSAERPKGSFSTLEIQRTEQGDSAMYLCASSFLAGPYEQYFGPGTRLTVT.

The chain uses TRBV4-1 and TRBJ1-6; 7 nucleotides agree with TRBD1. The CDR3 has 18 amino acids. The V gene end was trimmed by 2 bases and the J gene end by 6 bases; junction bases not matched to a gene: 13. The germline V gene has CDR1 MGHRA and CDR2 YSYEKL. The CDR3 bases are TGCGCCAGCAGCCAACCTAGGGGGCAGGGCAATATTAATTCACCCCTCCACTTT. This codes for CASSQPRGQGNINSPLHF.

The chain couples TRBV9 to TRBJ2-3, with D maybe TRBD2 (6 bases). Germline assignment: CDR1 SGDLS and CDR2 YYNGEE. The length of the CDR3 is 16 residues. Trimming removed 3 bases at V and 0 bases at J, with 14 bases between. In nucleotides, the CDR3 is TGTGCCAGCAGCGAATGGGACTCCACTAGCACAGATACGCAGTATTTT. It encodes CASSEWDSTSTDTQYF.

V and J are TRBV5-1 and TRBJ1-5; D is unclear. The germline CDR1 and CDR2 sequences are SGHRS and YFSETQ. This CDR3 comprises 14 residues. V shed 0 bases and J shed 2 bases, with 6 bases lying between them. The DNA of the CDR3 is TGCGCCAGCAGCTTGGAGCCGGGCAATCAGCCCCAGCATTTT. This sequence encodes CASSLEPGNQPQHF.

V is TRBV2 and J is TRBJ1-4, with a weak D call TRBD1 (6 bases). Trimming removed 6 bases at V and 0 bases at J, with 8 bases between. Germline CDR1 is SNHLY and CDR2 is FYNNEI. The CDR3 is 14 amino acids. The CDR3 here is CASRGHPTNEKLFF. Here the CDR3 DNA reads TGTGCCAGCAGGGGACATCCAACTAATGAAAAACTGTTTTTT.